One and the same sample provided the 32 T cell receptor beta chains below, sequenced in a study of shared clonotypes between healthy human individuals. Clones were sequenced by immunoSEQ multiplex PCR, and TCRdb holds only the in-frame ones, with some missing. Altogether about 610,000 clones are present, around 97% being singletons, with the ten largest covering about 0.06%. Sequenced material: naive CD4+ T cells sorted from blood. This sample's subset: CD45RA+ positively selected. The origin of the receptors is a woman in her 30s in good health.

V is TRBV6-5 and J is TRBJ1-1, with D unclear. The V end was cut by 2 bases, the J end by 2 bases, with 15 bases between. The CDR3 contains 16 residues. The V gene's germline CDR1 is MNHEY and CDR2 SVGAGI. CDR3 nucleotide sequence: TGTGCCAGCAGTTACCCCCCCGGCGGCCCCAACACTGAAGCTTTCTTT. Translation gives CASSYPPGGPNTEAFF.

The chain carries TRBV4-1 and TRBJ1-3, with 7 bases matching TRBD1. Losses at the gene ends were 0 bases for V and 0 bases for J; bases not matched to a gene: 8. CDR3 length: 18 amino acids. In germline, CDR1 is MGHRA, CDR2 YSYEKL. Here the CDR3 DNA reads TGCGCCAGCAGCCAAGACAAATCCGGGACAGCCTCTGGAAACACCATATATTTT. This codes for CASSQDKSGTASGNTIYF.

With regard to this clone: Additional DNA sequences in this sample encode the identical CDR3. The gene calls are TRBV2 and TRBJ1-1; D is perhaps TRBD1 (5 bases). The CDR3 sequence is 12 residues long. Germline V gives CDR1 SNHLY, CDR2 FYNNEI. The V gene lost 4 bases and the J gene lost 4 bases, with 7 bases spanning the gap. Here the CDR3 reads CASSGDSTEAFF. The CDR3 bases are TGTGCCAGCAGTGGAGACAGCACTGAAGCTTTCTTT. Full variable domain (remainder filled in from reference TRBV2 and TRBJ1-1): EPEVTQTPSHQVTQMGQEVILRCVPISNHLYFYWYRQILGQKVEFLVSFYNNEISEKSEIFDDQFSVERPDGSNFTLKIRSTKLEDSAMYFCASSGDSTEAFFGQGTRLTVV.

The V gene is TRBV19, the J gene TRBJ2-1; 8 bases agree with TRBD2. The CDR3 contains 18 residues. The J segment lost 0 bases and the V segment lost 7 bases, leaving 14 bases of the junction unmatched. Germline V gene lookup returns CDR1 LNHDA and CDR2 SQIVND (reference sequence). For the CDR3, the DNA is TGTGCCAGTACCCCCCGAAGGACTAGCACAAGCTCCTACAATGAGCAGTTCTTC. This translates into CASTPRRTSTSSYNEQFF.

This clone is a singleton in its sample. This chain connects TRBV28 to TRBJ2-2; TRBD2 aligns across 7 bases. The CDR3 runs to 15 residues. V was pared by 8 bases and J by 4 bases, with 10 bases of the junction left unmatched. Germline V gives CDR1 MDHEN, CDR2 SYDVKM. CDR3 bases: TGTGCCAGCGGGTCGGCGGGAGCGGGCACCGGGGAGCTGTTTTTT. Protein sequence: CASGSAGAGTGELFF. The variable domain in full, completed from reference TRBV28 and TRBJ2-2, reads DVKVTQSSRYLVKRTGEKVFLECVQDMDHENMFWYRQDPGLGLRLIYFSYDVKMKEKGDIPEGYSVSREKKERFSLILESASTNQTSMYLCASGSAGAGTGELFFGEGSRLTVL.

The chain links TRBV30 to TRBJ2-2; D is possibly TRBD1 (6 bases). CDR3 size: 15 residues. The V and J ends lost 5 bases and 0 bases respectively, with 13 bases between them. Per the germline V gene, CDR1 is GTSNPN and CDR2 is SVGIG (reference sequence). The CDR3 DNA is TGTGCCTGGGATTACGGACAGTCGAACACCGGGGAGCTGTTTTTT. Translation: CAWDYGQSNTGELFF.

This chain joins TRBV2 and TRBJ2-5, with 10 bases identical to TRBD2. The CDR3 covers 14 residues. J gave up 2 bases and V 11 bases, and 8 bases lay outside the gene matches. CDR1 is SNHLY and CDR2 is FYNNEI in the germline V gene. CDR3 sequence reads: CARLWTSGQETQYF. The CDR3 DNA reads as TGTGCCCGCCTTTGGACTAGCGGACAAGAGACCCAGTACTTC.

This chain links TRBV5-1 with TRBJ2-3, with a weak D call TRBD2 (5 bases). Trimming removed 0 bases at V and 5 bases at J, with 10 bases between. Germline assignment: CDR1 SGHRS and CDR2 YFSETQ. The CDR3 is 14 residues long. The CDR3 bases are TGCGCCAGCAGCTTGGGTTCCGGGGAAGATACGCAGTATTTT. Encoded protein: CASSLGSGEDTQYF.

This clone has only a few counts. The CDR3 is CSASFNQPQHF. DNA of the CDR3: TGCAGTGCTAGCTTCAATCAGCCCCAGCATTTT. This chain connects TRBV20-1 to TRBJ1-5; D not certain. The V and J ends lost 3 bases and 3 bases respectively, with 3 bases between them. CDR1 and CDR2 from the germline V gene are DFQATT and SNEGSKA (reference sequence). The CDR3 has 11 amino acids.

DNA of the CDR3: TGCGCCAGCAGCTTGTGGGGTAAAGGATTCGACGAGCAGTACTTC. Protein: CASSLWGKGFDEQYF. This rearrangement joins TRBV5-1 to TRBJ2-7, with D hard to call. Trimming cost V 1 base and J 5 bases, with 16 bases left between them. This CDR3 spans 15 amino acids. The germline V gene has CDR1 SGHRS and CDR2 YFSETQ.

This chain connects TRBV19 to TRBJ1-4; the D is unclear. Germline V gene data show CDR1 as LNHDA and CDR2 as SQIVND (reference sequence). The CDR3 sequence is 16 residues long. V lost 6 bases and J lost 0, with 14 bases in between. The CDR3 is CASRGRQFATNEKLFF. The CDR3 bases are TGTGCCAGTAGGGGAAGACAATTCGCAACTAATGAAAAACTGTTTTTT.

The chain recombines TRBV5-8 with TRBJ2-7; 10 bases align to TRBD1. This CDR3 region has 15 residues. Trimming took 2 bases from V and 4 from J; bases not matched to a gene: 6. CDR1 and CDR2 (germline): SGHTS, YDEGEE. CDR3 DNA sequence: TGTGCCAGCAGCTTCTTGGACAGGGGGTGGTACGAGCAGTACTTC. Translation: CASSFLDRGWYEQYF.

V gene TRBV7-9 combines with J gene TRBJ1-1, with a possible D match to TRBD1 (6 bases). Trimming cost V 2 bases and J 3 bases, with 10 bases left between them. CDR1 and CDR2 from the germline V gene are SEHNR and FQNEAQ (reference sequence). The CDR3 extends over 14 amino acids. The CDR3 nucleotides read TGTGCCAGCAGCTTACAAGGGGGTGACACTGAAGCTTTCTTT. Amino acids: CASSLQGGDTEAFF.

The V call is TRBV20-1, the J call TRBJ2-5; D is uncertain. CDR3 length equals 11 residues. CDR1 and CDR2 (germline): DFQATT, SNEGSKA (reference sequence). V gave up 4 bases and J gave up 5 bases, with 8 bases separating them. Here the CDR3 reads CSANRAETQYF. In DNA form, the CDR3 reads TGCAGTGCTAATAGGGCGGAGACCCAGTACTTC.

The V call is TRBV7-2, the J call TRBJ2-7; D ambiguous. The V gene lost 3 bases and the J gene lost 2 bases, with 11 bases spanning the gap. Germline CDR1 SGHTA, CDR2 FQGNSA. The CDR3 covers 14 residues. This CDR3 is CASSFPRVPYEQYF. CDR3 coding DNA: TGTGCCAGCAGCTTTCCTCGGGTCCCCTACGAGCAGTACTTC.

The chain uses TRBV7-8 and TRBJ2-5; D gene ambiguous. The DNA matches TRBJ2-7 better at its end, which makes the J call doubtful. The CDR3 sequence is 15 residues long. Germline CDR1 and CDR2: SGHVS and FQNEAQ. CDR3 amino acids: CASSLRGASSYEQYF. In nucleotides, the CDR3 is TGTGCCAGCAGCTTACGTGGCGCCAGCTCCTACGAGCAGTACTTC.

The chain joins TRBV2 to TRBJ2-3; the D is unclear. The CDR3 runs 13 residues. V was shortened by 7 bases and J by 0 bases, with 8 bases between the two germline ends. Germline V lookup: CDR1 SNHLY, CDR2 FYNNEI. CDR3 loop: CASNLGSTDTQYF. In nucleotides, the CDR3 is TGTGCCAGCAATCTGGGTAGCACAGATACGCAGTATTTT.

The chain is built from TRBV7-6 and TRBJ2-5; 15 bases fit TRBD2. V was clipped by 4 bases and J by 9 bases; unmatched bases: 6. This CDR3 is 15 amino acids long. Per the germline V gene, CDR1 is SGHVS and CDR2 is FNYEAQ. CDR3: CASSWGLAGGSAQYF. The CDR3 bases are TGTGCCAGCAGCTGGGGACTAGCGGGAGGTTCGGCCCAGTACTTC.

The CDR3 nucleotides read TGTGCCAGCAGCCAAGCAGGGTCGGGGCCTTACAATGAGCAGTTCTTC. This encodes CASSQAGSGPYNEQFF. The V and J genes are TRBV4-2 and TRBJ2-1, with D perhaps being TRBD1 or TRBD2 (5 bases each). CDR1 LGHNA and CDR2 YNFKEQ come from the germline V gene. The CDR3 extends over 16 amino acids. Trimming pared 1 base from V and 4 bases from J, leaving 14 bases between.

The CDR3: CASSLSRGLMNTEAFF. CDR3 DNA: TGTGCCAGCAGTTTATCTCGGGGTTTGATGAACACTGAAGCTTTCTTT. The rearrangement joins TRBV27 to TRBJ1-1; no clear D gene. CDR3 length: 16 amino acids. The germline gives CDR1 MNHEY, CDR2 SMNVEV (reference sequence). V lost 0 bases and J lost 0, with 11 bases in between.

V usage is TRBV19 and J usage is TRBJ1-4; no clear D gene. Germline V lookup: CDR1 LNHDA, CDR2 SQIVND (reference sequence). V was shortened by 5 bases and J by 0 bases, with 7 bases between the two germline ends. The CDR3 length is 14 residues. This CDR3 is CASSPHATNEKLFF. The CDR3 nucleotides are TGTGCCAGTAGTCCCCATGCAACTAATGAAAAACTGTTTTTT.

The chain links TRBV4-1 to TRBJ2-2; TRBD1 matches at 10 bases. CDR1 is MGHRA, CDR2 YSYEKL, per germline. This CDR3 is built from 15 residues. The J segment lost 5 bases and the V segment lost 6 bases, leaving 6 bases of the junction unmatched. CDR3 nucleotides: TGCGCCAGCAGACAGGACAGGGGGGATACCGGGGAGCTGTTTTTT. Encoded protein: CASRQDRGDTGELFF.

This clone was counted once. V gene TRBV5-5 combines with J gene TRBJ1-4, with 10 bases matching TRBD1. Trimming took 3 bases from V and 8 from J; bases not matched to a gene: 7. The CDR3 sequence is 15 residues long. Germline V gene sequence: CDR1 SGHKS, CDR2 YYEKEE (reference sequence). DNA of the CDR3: TGTGCCAGCAGCTCAGACAGGGGGCGTGGCGAAAAACTGTTTTTT. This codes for CASSSDRGRGEKLFF.

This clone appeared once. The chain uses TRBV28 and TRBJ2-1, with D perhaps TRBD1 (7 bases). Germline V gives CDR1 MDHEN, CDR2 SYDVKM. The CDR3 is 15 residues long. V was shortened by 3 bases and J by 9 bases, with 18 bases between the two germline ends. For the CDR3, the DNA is TGTGCCAGCAGTTTGAAGGGGGCCCCCGGGGGTGAGCAGTTCTTC. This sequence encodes CASSLKGAPGGEQFF.

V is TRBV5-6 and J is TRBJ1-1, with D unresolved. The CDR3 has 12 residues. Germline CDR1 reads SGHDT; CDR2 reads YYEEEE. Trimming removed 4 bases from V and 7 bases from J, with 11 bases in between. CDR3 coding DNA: TGTGCCAGCAGCGACTGGCGTGATGAAGCTTTCTTT. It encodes CASSDWRDEAFF.

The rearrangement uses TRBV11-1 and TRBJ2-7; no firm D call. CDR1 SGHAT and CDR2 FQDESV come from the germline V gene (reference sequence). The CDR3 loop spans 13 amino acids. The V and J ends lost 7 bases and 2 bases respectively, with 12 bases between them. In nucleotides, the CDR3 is TGTGCCAGCACCCCAGGAACCACCTACGAGCAGTACTTC. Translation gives CASTPGTTYEQYF.

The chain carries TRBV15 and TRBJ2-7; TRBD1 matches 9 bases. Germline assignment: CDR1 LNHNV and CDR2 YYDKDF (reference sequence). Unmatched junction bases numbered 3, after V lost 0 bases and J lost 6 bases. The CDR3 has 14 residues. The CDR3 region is CATSRESTGGEQYF. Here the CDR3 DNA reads TGTGCCACCAGCAGAGAGTCGACAGGGGGCGAGCAGTACTTC.

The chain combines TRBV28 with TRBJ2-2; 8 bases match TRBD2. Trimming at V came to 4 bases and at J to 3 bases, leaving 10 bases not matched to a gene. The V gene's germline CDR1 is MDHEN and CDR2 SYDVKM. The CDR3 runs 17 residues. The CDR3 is CASSSYFSGRDTGELFF. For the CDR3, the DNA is TGTGCCAGCAGTTCATATTTCAGCGGGAGAGACACCGGGGAGCTGTTTTTT.

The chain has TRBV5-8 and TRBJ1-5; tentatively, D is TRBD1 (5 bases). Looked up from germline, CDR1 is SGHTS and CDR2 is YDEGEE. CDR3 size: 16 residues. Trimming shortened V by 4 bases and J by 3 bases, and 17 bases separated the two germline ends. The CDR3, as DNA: TGTGCCAGCAGCCTGCTGGGGACGGTCCACAATCAGCCCCAGCATTTT. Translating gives CASSLLGTVHNQPQHF.

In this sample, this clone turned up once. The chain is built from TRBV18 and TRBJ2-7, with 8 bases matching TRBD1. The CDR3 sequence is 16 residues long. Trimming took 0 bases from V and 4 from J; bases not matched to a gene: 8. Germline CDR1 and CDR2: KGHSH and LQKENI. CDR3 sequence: CASSPPSPDREYEQYF. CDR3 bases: TGTGCCAGCTCACCACCGTCGCCGGACAGGGAGTACGAGCAGTACTTC.

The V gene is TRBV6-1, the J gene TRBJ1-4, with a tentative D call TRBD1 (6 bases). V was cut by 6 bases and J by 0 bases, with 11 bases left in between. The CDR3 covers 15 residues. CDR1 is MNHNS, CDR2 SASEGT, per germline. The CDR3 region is CASRTGSATNEKLFF. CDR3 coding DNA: TGTGCCAGCAGAACAGGGTCGGCAACTAATGAAAAACTGTTTTTT.

This CDR3 is CASSLGVHEQYF. As DNA, the CDR3 is TGCGCCAGCAGCTTGGGAGTTCACGAGCAGTACTTC. The chain is built from TRBV5-1 and TRBJ2-7; D not certain. The germline V and J ends were trimmed by 0 bases and 5 bases, with 6 bases remaining between them. This CDR3 is built from 12 residues. Germline-derived CDR1 and CDR2 are SGHRS and YFSETQ.